This T cell receptor beta chain was sequenced during a study of cytomegalovirus exposure and HLA in healthy donors. Amplification used 60 Vbeta primers and 13 Jbeta primers. Sequenced by immunoSEQ multiplex PCR; TCRdb stores in-frame clones only, minus some. This table has more than 150,000 clones, around 82% appearing once. The CDR3 is 14 residues long. In germline, CDR1 is MNHNY, CDR2 SVGAGI (reference sequence). V dropped 6 bases and J dropped 7; count of bases not matched to a gene: 11. This sequence joins TRBV6-6 and TRBJ2-7; 8 bases are shared with TRBD1. The specimen was PBMCs. The receptor was derived from a woman in her twenties or thirties in good health and CMV-seropositive. This CDR3 is CASRRAGQVKEQYF. In DNA form, the CDR3 reads TGTGCCAGCAGGCGGGCGGGACAGGTTAAGGAGCAGTACTTC.